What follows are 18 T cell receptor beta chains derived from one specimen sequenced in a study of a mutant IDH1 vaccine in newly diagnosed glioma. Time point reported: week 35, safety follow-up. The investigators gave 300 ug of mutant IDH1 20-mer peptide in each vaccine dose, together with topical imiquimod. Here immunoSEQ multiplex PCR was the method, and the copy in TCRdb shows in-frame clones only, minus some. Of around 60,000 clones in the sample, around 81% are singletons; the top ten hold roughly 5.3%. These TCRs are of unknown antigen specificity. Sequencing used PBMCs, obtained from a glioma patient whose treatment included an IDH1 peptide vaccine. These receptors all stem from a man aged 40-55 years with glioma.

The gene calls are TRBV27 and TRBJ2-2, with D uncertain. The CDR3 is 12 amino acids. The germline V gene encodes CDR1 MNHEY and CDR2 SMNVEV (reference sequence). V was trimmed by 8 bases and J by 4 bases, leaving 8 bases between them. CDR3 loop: CASRLGTGELFF. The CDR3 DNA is TGTGCCAGCCGGCTTGGCACCGGGGAGCTGTTTTTT.

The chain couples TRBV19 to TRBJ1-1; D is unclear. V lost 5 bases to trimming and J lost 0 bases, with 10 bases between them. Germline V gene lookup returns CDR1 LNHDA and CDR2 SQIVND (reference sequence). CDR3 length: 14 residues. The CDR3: CASSPYDLNTEAFF. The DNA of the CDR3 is TGTGCCAGTAGTCCATATGACCTGAACACTGAAGCTTTCTTT.

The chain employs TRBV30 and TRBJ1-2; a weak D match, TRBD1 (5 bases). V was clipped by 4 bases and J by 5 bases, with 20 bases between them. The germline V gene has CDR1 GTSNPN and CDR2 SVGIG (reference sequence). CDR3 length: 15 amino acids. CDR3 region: CAWTTLREGIYGYTF. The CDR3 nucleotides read TGTGCCTGGACTACCCTACGGGAGGGGATTTATGGCTACACCTTC. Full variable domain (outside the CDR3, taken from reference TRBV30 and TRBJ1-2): SQTIHQWPATLVQPVGSPLSLECTVEGTSNPNLYWYRQAAGRGLQLLFYSVGIGQISSEVPQNLSASRPQDRQFILSSKKLLLSDSGFYLCAWTTLREGIYGYTFGSGTRLTVV.

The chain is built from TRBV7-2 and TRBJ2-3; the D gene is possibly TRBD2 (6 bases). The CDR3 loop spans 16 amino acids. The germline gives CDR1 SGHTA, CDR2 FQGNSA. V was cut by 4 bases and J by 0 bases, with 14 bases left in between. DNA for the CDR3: TGTGCCAGCAGCTCGGGGGTTAGTCCGAGCACAGATACGCAGTATTTT. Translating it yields CASSSGVSPSTDTQYF.

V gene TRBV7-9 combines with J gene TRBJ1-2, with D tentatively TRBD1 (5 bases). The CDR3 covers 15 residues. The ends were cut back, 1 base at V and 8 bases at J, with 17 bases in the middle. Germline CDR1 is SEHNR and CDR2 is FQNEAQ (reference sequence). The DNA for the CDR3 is TGTGCCAGCAGCTTAGATCGGCAGGGTTTGCACGGCTACACCTTC. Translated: CASSLDRQGLHGYTF.

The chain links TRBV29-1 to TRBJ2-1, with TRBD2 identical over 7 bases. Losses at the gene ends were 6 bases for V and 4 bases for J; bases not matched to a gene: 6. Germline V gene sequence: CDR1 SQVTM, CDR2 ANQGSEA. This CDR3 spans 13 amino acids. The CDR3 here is CSVHSGRYNEQFF. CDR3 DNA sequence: TGCAGCGTCCATAGCGGGCGTTACAATGAGCAGTTCTTC.

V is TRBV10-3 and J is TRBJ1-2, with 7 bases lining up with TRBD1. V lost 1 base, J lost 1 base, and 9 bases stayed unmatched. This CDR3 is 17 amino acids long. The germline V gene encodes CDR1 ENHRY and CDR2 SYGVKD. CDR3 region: CAISEFPKTGNNYGYTF. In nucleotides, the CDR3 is TGTGCCATCAGTGAGTTTCCCAAGACAGGGAATAACTATGGCTACACCTTC.

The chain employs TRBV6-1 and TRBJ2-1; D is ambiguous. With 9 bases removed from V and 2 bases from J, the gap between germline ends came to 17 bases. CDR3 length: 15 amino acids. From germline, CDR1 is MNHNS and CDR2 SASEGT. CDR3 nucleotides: TGTGCCAGTGGGGTACCTGCTGGAACCTACAATGAGCAGTTCTTC. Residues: CASGVPAGTYNEQFF.

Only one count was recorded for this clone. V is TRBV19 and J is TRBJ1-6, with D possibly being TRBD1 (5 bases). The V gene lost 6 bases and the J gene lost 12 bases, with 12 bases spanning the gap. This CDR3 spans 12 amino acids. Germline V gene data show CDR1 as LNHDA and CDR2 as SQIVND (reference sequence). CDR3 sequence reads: CASSDSRLPLHF. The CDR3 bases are TGTGCCAGTAGCGACAGCCGGCTACCCCTCCACTTT.

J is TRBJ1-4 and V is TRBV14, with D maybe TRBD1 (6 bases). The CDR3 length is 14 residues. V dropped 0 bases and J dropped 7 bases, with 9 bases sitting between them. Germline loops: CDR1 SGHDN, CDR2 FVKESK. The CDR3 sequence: CASSQEGAAEKLFF. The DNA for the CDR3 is TGTGCCAGCAGCCAAGAGGGGGCGGCTGAAAAACTGTTTTTT.

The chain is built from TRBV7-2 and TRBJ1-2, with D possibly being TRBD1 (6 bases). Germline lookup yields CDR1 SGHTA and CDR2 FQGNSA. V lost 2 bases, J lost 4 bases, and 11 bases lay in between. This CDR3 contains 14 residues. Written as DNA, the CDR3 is TGTGCCAGCAGCTTAAGGACAGCTACCTATGGCTACACCTTC. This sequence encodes CASSLRTATYGYTF. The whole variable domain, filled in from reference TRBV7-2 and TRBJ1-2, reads GAGVSQSPSNKVTEKGKDVELRCDPISGHTALYWYRQSLGQGLEFLIYFQGNSAPDKSGLPSDRFSAERTGGSVSTLTIQRTQQEDSAVYLCASSLRTATYGYTFGSGTRLTVV.

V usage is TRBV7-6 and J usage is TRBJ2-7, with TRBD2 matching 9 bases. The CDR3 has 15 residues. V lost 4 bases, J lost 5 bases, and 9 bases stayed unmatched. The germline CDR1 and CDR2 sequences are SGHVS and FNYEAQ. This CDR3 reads CASSWVAGGFHEQYF. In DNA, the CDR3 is TGTGCCAGCAGCTGGGTCGCGGGAGGGTTCCACGAGCAGTACTTC.

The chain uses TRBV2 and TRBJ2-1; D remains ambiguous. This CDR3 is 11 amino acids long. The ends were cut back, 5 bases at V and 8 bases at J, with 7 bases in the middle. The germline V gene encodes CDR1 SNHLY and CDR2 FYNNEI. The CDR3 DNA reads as TGTGCCAGCAGTATTGGGGATGAGCAGTTCTTC. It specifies CASSIGDEQFF.

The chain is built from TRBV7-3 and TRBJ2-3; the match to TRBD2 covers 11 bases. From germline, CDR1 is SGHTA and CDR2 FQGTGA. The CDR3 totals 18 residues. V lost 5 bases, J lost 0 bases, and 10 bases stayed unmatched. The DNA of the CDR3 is TGTGCCAGCAGCCCGCACGGGACTAGCGGTGGTAGCACAGATACGCAGTATTTT. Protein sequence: CASSPHGTSGGSTDTQYF.

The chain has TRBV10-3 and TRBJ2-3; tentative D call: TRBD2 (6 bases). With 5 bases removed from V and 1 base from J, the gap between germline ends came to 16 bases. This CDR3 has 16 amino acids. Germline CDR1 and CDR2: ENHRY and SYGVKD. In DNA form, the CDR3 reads TGTGCCATCAGTAAACGCTCCGGGACTGGCACAGATACGCAGTATTTT. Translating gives CAISKRSGTGTDTQYF.

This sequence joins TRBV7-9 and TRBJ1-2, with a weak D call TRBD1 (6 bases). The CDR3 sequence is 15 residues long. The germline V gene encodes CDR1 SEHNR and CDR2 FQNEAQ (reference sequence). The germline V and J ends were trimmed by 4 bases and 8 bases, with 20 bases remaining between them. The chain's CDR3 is CASSSAVEGVTGYTF. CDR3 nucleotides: TGTGCCAGCAGCTCGGCTGTGGAGGGGGTTACCGGCTACACCTTC.

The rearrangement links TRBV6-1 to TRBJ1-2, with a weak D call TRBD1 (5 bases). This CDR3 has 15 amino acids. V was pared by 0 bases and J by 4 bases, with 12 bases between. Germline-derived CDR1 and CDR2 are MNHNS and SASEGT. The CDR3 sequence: CASSEAGTQSYGYTF. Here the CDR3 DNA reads TGTGCCAGCAGTGAAGCCGGGACGCAGAGCTATGGCTACACCTTC.

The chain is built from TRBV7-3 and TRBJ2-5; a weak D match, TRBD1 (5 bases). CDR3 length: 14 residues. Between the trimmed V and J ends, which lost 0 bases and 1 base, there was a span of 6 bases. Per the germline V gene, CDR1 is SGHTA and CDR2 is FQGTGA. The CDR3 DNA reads TGTGCCAGCAGCTTAACTGGGGCCCAAGAGACCCAGTACTTC. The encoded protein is CASSLTGAQETQYF.